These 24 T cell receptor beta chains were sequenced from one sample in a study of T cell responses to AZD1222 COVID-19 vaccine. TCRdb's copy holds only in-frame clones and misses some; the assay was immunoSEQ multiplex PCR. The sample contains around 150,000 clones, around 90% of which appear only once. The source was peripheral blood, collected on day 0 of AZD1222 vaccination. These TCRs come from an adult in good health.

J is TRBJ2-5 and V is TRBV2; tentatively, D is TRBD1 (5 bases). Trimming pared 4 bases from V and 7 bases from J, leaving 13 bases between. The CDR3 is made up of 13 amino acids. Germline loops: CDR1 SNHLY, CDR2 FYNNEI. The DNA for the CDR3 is TGTGCCAGCAGTGTACAGAGCCAGGGGACCCAGTACTTC. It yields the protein CASSVQSQGTQYF.

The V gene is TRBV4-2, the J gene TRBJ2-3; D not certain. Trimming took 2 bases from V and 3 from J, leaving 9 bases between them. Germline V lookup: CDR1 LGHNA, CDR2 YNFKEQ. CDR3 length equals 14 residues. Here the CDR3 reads CASSQPPKTDTQYF. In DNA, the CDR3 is TGTGCCAGCAGCCAACCCCCCAAGACAGATACGCAGTATTTT.

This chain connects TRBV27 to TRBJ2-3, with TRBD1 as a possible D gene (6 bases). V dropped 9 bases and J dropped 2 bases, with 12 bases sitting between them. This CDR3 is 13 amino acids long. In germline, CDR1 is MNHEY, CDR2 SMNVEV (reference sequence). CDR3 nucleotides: TGTGCCAGTTGGACAGTTCCCACAGATACGCAGTATTTT. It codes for CASWTVPTDTQYF.

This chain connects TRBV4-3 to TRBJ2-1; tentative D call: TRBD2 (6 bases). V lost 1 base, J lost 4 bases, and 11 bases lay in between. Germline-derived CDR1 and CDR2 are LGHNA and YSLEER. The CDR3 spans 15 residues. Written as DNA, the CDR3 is TGCGCCAGCAGCCAAGTTCGGGGGATGTACAATGAGCAGTTCTTC. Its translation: CASSQVRGMYNEQFF.

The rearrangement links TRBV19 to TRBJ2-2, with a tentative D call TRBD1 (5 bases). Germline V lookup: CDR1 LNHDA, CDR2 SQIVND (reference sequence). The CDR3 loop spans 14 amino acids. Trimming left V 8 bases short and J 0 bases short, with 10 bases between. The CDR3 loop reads CASWGSANTGELFF. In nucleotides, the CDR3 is TGTGCCAGTTGGGGCAGCGCGAACACCGGGGAGCTGTTTTTT.

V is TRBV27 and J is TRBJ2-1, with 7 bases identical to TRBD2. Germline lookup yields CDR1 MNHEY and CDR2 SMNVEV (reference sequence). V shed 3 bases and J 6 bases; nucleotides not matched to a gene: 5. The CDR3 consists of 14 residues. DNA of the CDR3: TGTGCCAGCAGTTTTCGGGGGGTCCTCAATGAGCAGTTCTTC. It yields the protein CASSFRGVLNEQFF.

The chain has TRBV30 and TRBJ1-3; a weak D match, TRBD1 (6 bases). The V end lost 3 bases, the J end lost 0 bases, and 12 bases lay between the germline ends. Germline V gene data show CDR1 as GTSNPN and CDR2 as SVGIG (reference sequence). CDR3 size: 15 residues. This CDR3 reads CAWSLGGGSGNTIYF. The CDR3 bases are TGTGCCTGGAGCTTGGGAGGGGGCTCTGGAAACACCATATATTTT.

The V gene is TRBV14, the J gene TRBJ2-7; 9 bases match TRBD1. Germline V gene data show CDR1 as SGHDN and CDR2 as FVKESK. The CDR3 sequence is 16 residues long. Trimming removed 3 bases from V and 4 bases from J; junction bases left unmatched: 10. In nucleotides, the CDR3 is TGTGCCAGCAGCCATGGGGACAGGGCATGGGGGTACGAGCAGTACTTC. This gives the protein CASSHGDRAWGYEQYF.

The DNA of the CDR3 is TGTGCCAGCAGTTGGGACACTGAAGCTTTCTTT. Translation gives CASSWDTEAFF. The chain is built from TRBV12-3 or TRBV12-4 and TRBJ1-1; D gene uncertain. The CDR3 runs 11 residues. Trimming took 4 bases from V and 3 from J, leaving 3 bases between them.

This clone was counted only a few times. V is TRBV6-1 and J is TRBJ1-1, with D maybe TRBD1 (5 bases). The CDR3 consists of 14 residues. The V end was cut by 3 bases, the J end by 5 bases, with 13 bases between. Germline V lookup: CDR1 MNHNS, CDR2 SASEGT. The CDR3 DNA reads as TGTGCCAGCAGTGAGGGTCAGGGAAGAACTGAAGCTTTCTTT. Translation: CASSEGQGRTEAFF.

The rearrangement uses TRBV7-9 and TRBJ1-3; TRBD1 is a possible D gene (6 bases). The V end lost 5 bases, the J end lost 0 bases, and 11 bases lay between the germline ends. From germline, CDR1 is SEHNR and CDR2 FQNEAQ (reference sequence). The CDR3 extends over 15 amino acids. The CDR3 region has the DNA TGTGCCAGCAGCCTTTTGGGGGCCTCTGGAAACACCATATATTTT. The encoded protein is CASSLLGASGNTIYF.

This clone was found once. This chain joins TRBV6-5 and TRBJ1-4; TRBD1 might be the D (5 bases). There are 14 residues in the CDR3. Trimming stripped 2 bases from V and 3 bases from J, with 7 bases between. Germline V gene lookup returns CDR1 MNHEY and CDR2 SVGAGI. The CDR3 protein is CASSYGAANEKLFF. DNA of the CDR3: TGTGCCAGCAGTTACGGGGCAGCTAATGAAAAACTGTTTTTT.

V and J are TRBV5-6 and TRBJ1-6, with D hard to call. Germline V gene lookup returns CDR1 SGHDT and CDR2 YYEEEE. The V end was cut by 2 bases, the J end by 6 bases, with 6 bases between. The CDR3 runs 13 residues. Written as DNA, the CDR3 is TGTGCCAGCAGCTTTAGTCCTAATTCACCCCTCCACTTT. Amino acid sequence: CASSFSPNSPLHF.

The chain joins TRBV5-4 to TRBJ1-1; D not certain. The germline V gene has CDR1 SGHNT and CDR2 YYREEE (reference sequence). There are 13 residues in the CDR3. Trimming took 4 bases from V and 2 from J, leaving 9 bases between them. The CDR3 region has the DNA TGTGCCAGCAGCCAACGGGGTAACACTGAAGCTTTCTTT. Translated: CASSQRGNTEAFF.

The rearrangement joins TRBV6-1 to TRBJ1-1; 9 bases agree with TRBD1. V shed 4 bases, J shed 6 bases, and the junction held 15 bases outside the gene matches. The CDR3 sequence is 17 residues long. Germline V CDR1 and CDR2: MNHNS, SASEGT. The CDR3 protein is CASSAIPTGGYIAEAFF. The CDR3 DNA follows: TGTGCCAGCAGTGCTATACCGACAGGGGGGTACATTGCTGAAGCTTTCTTT.

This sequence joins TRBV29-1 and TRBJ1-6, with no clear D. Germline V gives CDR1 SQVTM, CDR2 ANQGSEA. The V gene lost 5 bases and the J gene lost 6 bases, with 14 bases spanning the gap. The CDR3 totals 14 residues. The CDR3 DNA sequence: TGCAGCGTTCGCTGGGATCCCCCTAATTCACCCCTCCACTTT. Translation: CSVRWDPPNSPLHF.

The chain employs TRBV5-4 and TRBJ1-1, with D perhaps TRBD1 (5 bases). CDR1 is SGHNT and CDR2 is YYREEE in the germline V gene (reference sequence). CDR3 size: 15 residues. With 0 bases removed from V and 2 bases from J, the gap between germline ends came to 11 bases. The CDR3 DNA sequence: TGTGCCAGCAGCTTGGAGTGGGGGACCAACACTGAAGCTTTCTTT. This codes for CASSLEWGTNTEAFF.

This chain's CDR3 is CASSLGQGAYNEQFF. CDR3 sequence (DNA): TGTGCCAGCAGCTTAGGCCAGGGGGCCTACAATGAGCAGTTCTTC. V is TRBV7-8 and J is TRBJ2-1; TRBD1 matches at 7 bases. This CDR3 is 15 amino acids long. CDR1 is SGHVS and CDR2 is FQNEAQ in the germline V gene. Losses at the gene ends were 1 base for V and 2 bases for J; bases not matched to a gene: 2.

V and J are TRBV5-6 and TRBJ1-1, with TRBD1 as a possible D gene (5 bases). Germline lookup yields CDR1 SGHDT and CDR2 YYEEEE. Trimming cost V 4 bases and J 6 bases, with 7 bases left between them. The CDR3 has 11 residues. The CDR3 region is CASSRDSEAFF. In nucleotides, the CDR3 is TGTGCCAGCAGCCGGGACTCTGAAGCTTTCTTT.

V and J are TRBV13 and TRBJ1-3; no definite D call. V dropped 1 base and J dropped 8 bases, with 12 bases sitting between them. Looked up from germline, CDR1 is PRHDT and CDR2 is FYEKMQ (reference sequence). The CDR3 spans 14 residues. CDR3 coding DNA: TGTGCCAGCAGCTTAGTAGGCAGCCCCTACACCATATATTTT. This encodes CASSLVGSPYTIYF.

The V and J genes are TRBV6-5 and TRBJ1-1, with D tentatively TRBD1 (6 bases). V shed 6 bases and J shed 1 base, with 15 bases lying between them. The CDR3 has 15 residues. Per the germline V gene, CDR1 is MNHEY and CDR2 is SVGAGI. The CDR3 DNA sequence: TGTGCCAGCAGGCAGTCGGACAGTTCGAACACTGAAGCTTTCTTT. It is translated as CASRQSDSSNTEAFF.

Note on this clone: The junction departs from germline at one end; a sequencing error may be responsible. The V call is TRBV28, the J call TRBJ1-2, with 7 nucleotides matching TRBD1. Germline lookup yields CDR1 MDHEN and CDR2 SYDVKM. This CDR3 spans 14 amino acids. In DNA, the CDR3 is TGTGCCAGCAGTTTGTATGGGACAGCTTATGTCTACACCTTC. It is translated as CASSLYGTAYVYTF.

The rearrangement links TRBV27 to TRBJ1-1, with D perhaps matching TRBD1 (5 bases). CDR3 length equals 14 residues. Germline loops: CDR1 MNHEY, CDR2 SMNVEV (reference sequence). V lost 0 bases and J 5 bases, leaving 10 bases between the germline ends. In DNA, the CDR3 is TGTGCCAGCAGTTTATCTTGGGGACTTACTGAAGCTTTCTTT. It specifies CASSLSWGLTEAFF.

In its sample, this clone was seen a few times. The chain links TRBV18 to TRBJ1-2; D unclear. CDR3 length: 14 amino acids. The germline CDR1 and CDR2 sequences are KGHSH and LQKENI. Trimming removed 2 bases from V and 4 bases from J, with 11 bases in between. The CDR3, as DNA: TGTGCCAGCTCACCATCGACGGACCTCTATGGCTACACCTTC. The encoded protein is CASSPSTDLYGYTF.